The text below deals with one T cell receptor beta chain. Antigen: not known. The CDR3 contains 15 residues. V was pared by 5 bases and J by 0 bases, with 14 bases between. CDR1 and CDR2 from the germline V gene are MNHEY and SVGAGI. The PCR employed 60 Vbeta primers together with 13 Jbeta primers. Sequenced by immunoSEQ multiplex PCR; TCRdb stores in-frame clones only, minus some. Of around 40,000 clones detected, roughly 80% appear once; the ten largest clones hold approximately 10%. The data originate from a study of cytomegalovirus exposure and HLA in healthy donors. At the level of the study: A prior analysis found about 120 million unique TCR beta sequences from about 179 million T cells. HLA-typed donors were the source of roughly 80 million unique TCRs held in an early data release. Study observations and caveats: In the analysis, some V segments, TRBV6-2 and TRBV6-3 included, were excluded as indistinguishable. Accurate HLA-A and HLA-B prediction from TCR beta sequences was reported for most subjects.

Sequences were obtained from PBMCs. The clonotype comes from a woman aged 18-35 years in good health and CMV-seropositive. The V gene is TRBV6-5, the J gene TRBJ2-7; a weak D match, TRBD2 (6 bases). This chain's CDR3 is CASSLGGGSSYEQYF. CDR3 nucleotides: TGTGCCAGCAGTCTGGGTGGAGGGAGCTCCTACGAGCAGTACTTC.